This TCR beta chain was sequenced for a study of blood T cell repertoires in COVID-19. The wider study: Sample material is recorded as cDNA or gDNA derived from T cells, B-cell-depleted T cells, or PBMCs.

Authors' data handling: Counts of nucleated cells, estimated from reference gene primer amplification, were obtained. This table comes from immunoSEQ multiplex PCR, and its TCRdb copy is limited to in-frame clones, with some not included. V and J calls and clone size come straight from that table; D and trimming were deduced from the DNA. The top ten clones hold 7.2% of a sample with some 320,000 clones, approximately 85% of them seen once. This CDR3 has 16 amino acids. The germline V gene has CDR1 LNHNV and CDR2 YYDKDF (reference sequence). V gave up 2 bases and J gave up 6 bases; unmatched junction bases: 9.

The chain links TRBV15 to TRBJ2-2; 7 bases agree with TRBD1. The receptor's source is a human donor in a cohort sampled during active COVID-19. Sample: peripheral blood. CDR3 loop: CATSRRQGYSAGELFF. Here the CDR3 DNA reads TGTGCCACCAGCAGACGACAGGGTTATAGCGCCGGGGAGCTGTTTTTT.